This TCR beta chain was recorded in a study of metastatic and nonmetastatic thyroid tumors. General study results and limits: Malignant tumors reportedly showed significantly higher TCR beta diversity than benign nodules in both blood and tumor.

This clone was found many times. The antigen remains undetermined. TCRdb called clones again from the PCR reads with MiXCR. Seen here are approximately 6,400 clones, 2.5% to 3.5% observed once, and the top ten hold approximately 15%. Germline values: CDR1 GTSNPN, CDR2 SVGIG (reference sequence). The CDR3 is made up of 14 amino acids. V was pared by 0 bases and J by 0 bases, with 8 bases between. No patient had received any treatment before thyroid surgery. Source material: tumor tissue. The rearrangement joins TRBV30 to TRBJ1-1, with TRBD1 as a possible D gene (5 bases). This receptor was obtained from a female donor with papillary thyroid cancer or a benign thyroid nodule (not recorded which). Some clones in this sample may be carry-over from other donors' samples. CDR3 nucleotides: TGTGCCTGGAGTGTACGGGGCTTGAACACTGAAGCTTTCTTT. Translating gives CAWSVRGLNTEAFF.